This TCR beta chain was captured in a study of blood T cell repertoires in COVID-19 (TCRdb year 2020). For the wider study: Samples from collaborators originated in the United States, Italy and Spain and spanned both the acute and convalescent phases of COVID-19. HLA class I and class II types, where available, came from metadata supplied by the sample provider rather than from assay-based typing. Deeply sampled blood TCRbeta repertoires from subjects exposed to, actively infected with, or recovered from COVID-19 were included in the dataset. The prospective study material was composed of cDNA or gDNA derived from T cells, B-cell-depleted T cells, or PBMCs. Sample metadata almost always included a de-identified subject ID, COVID-19 status, age in years and sex. The samples were drawn from two sources: the first 160 participants of the ongoing ImmuneRACE study, and 1,000 to 1,500 subjects contributed by 6 global collaborators. A freely available public database, intended as a resource for researchers studying the immune response to SARS-CoV-2, is where the repertoires were released.

From its cysteine to its phenylalanine, the CDR3 spans 14 amino acids. This entry keeps only the CDR3 DNA: 42 bases, framed from base 1. The germline V gene encodes CDR1 ENHRY and CDR2 SYGVKD. A distance of 12 bases separates the germline ends of V and J, which lose 4 bases and 5 bases respectively. What the research found in general, with its limitations: The amount of clinical and demographic metadata varied by source and participant and was provided uncurated.

Each collaborating institution followed its own protocols to collect whole blood in K2EDTA tubes. Collaborator samples were shipped for TCRbeta analysis as frozen whole blood, isolated PBMCs, or DNA extracted from either sample type. TCRbeta CDR3 regions were amplified from genomic DNA by means of the immunoSEQ Assay, a bias-controlled multiplex PCR. Concerning the study's data processing: The number of nucleated cells in each sample was estimated from the amplification of reference gene primers within the assay. To quantify the absolute abundance of each unique TCRbeta CDR3 rearrangement, sequence reads were collapsed and filtered. Productive Simpson clonality was computed per sample as the square root of Simpson's diversity index over productive rearrangements. This is the immuneACCESS table as TCRdb keeps it, with only in-frame sequences that have V and J called. A part of the clones is gone; compared with another copy, unresolved V genes explain less than half, and the rest is unexplained. The V and J calls and clone size come from that table; D and trimming were worked out from the DNA. The sample has tens of thousands of clones on record, 79% of them singletons. The ten largest clones take up 32% of the sample.

A remark on this clone: Its specific antigen is unknown. No clone much larger than this one lies a single base away; base qualities are absent.

The chain was built from TRBV10-3 and TRBJ2-1; a weak D assignment points to TRBD2 (5 bases agree). This receptor was identified in a human donor in a cohort sampled during active COVID-19. Sequencing was performed on peripheral blood. Read as DNA, the sequence is TGTGCCATCAGTGCCCGGGATAATAACAATGAGCAGTTCTTC. Its amino acids are CAISARDNNNEQFF.